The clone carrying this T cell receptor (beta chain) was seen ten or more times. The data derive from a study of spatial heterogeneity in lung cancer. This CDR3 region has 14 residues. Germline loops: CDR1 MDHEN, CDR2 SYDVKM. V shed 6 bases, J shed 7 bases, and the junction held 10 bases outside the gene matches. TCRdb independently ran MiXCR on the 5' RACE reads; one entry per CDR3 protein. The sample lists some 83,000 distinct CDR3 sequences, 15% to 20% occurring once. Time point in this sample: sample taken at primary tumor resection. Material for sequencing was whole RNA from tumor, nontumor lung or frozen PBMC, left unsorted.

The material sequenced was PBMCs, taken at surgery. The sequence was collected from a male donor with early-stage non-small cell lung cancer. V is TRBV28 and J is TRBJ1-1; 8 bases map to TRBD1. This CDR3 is CASSLQGVMGEAFF. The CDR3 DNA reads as TGTGCCAGCAGCCTACAGGGGGTAATGGGTGAAGCTTTCTTT.